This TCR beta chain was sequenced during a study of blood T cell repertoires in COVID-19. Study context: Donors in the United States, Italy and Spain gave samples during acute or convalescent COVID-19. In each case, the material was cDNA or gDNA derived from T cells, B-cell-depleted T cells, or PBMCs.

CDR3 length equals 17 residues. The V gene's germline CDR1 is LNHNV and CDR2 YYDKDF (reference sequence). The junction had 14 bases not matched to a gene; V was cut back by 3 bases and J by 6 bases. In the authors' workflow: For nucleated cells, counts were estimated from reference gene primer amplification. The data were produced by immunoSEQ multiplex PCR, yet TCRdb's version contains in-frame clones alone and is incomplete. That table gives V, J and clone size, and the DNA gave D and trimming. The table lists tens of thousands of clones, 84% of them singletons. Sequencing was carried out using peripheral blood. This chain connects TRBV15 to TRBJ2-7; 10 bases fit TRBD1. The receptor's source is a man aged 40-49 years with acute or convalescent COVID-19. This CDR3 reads CATSRDRMRQGAAEQYF. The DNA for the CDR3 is TGTGCCACCAGCAGGGACCGGATGAGACAGGGGGCTGCCGAGCAGTACTTC.